The entry below gives a single TCR beta chain sequence along with its context. The sample originates from a study of shared clonotypes between healthy human individuals. Across the whole study: Per-donor plates numbered three CD4 naive, three CD4 memory, two CD8 naive and one CD8 memory.

Trimming removed 6 bases from V and 7 bases from J; junction bases left unmatched: 5. Germline CDR1 LNHDA, CDR2 SQIVND (reference sequence). This CDR3 is built from 12 residues. Assay: immunoSEQ multiplex PCR; the TCRdb copy retains only in-frame clones and omits some. The sample includes about 2.3 million clones, just under 95% of them seen just once. The material sequenced was naive CD4+ T cells from PBMCs. The subset was: CD45RA+ positively selected. The chain carries TRBV19 and TRBJ2-7, with 8 bases that match TRBD2. The receptor's source is a man aged 18 to 30 in good health. Some clones in this sample may be carry-over from other donors' samples. CDR3 loop: CASRAGAGEQYF. The CDR3 coding sequence is TGTGCCAGTAGAGCGGGAGCTGGGGAGCAGTACTTC.